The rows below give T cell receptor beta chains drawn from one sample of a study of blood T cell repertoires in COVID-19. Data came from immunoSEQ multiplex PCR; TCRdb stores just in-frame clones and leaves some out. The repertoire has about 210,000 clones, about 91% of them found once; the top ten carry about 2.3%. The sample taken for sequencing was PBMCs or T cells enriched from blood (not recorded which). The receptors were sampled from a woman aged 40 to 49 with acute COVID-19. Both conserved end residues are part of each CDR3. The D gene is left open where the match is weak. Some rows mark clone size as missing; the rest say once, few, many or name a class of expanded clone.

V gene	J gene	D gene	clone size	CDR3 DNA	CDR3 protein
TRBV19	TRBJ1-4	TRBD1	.	TGTGCCAGTAGCACCTTGTGGGACAGTGCAACTAATGAAAAACTGTTTTTT	CASSTLWDSATNEKLFF
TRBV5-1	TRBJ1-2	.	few	TGCGCCAGCAGCTTGGCCCAGGGGTCCTATGGCTACACCTTC	CASSLAQGSYGYTF
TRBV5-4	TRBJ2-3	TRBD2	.	TGTGCCAGCAGTAGGAGCGGGGGAGATACGCAGTATTTT	CASSRSGGDTQYF
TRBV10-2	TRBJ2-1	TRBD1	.	TGCGCCAGCAGTGAGTCCGGGCAGGGGGCAGGGCGGACATTATACAATGAGCAGTTCTTC	CASSESGQGAGRTLYNEQFF
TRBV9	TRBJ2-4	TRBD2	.	TGTGCCAGCAGCGCCCCGGGCGGGGGGGAAAACATTCAGTACTTC	CASSAPGGGENIQYF
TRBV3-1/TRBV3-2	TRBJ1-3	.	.	TGTGCCAGCAGGCCGCCCCCCGGGAACACCATATATTTT	CASRPPPGNTIYF
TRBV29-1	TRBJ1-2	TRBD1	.	TGCAGCGCGGGAAAGGGGGCACCCCTACCGGAGAGCTACACCTTC	CSAGKGAPLPESYTF
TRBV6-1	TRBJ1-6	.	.	TGTGCCAGCAGTGAAGTGCAGGGAAATTCACCCCTCCACTTT	CASSEVQGNSPLHF
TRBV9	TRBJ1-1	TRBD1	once	TGTGCCAGCAGCGAAGGACAGGGAGGAGCTTTCTTT	CASSEGQGGAFF
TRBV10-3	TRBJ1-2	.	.	TGTGCCATCAGTGAGTCTGCACAGCTAAATGGCTACACCTTC	CAISESAQLNGYTF
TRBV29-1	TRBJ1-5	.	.	TGCAGCGTTGACACAGGGCGGGGGCAGCCCCAGCATTTT	CSVDTGRGQPQHF
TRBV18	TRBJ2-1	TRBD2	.	TGTGCCAGCTCACCGACGGGACTAGCGATCAATGAGCAGTTCTTC	CASSPTGLAINEQFF
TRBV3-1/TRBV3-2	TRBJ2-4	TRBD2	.	TGTGCCAGCAGCCCGGGACTAGCGGGAGGGCCAAGGGACATTCAGTACTTC	CASSPGLAGGPRDIQYF
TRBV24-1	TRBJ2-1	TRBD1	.	TGTGCCACCAGTGATTCCTTGGGAGGGACAGGGGGCGCCGATGAGCAGTTCTTC	CATSDSLGGTGGADEQFF
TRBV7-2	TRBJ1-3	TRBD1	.	TGTGCCAGCAGCCCGAGACAGGGCTCCCTCGTATATTTT	CASSPRQGSLVYF
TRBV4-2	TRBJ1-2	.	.	TGTGCCAGCAGCCAAGATCCGAGGGGGAGAGAAGGCTACACCTTC	CASSQDPRGREGYTF
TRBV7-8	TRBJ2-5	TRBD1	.	TGTGCCAGCAGGACCGGCCGGGACAGGGAGACCCAGTACTTC	CASRTGRDRETQYF
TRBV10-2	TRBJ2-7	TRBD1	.	TGCGCCAGCAGTGAGTCGAGACAGGGTGACGAGCAGTACTTC	CASSESRQGDEQYF
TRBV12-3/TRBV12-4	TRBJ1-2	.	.	TGTGCCAGCAGTTCGAGGCAGGGCTACACCTTC	CASSSRQGYTF
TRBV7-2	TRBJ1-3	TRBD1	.	TGTGCCAGCAGCGAGGGACAGGCCCTCACCATATATTTT	CASSEGQALTIYF
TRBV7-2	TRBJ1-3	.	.	TGTGCCAGCAGCTTCCCAGGGTACGGTGGAAACACCATATATTTT	CASSFPGYGGNTIYF
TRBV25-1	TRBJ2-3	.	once	TGTGCCAGCAGTGAATTCGGGTTGAATACGCAGTATTTT	CASSEFGLNTQYF
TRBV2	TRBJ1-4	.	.	TGTGCCAGCAGTGATGCTGTGATCCGGGGGGGAAAACTGTTTTTT	CASSDAVIRGGKLFF
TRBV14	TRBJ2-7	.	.	TGTGCCAGCAGCCAAAATAGCGGCTACACCTACGAGCAGTACTTC	CASSQNSGYTYEQYF
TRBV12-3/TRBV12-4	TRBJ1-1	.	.	TGTGCCAGCAGTTTACGGTTGAACACTGAAGCTTTCTTT	CASSLRLNTEAFF
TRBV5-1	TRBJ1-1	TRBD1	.	TGCGCCAGCAGCGACCAGGGGGCCCCGAACACTGAAGCTTTCTTT	CASSDQGAPNTEAFF
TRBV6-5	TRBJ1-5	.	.	TGTGCCAGCAGTTGGGGGGGCGGAGGCAATCAGCCCCAGCATTTT	CASSWGGGGNQPQHF
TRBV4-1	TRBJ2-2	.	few	TGCGCCAGCAGCCGGGTTGGCAGGGGGGCCAACACCGGGGAGCTGTTTTTT	CASSRVGRGANTGELFF
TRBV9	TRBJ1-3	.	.	TGTGCCAGCAGCCCCGCTCTAGGGGTTAACTCTGGAAACACCATATATTTT	CASSPALGVNSGNTIYF
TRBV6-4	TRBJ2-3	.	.	TGTGCCAGCAGTGACGAGGGCATATCAGATACGCAGTATTTT	CASSDEGISDTQYF
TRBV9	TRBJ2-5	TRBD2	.	TGTGCCAGCAGCGTAGGACTAGCGGGGGGGTTGCAAGAGACCCAGTACTTC	CASSVGLAGGLQETQYF
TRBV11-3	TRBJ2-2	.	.	TGTGCCAGCAGTTCAGACATCACCGGGGAGCTGTTTTTT	CASSSDITGELFF
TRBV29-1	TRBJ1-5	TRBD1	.	TGCAGCGTTGAAAGGGGGCCCGATCAGCCCCAGCATTTT	CSVERGPDQPQHF
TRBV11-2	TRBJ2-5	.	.	TGTGCCAGCAGCTGGGGCTACCAAGAGACCCAGTACTTC	CASSWGYQETQYF
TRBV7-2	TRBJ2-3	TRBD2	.	TGTGCCAGCAGCCCCCCGGGACTAGCGGGCGGGACAGATACGCAGTATTTT	CASSPPGLAGGTDTQYF
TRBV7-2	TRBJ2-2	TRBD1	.	TGTGCCAGCAGTAGACAGGGAATGAACACCGGGGAGCTGTTTTTT	CASSRQGMNTGELFF
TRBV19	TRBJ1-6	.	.	TGTGCCAGTAAGCGACAGGAGACTAATTCACCCCTCCACTTT	CASKRQETNSPLHF
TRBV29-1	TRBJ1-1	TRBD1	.	TGCAGCGTCCTGACAGGGTTAAACACTGAAGCTTTCTTT	CSVLTGLNTEAFF
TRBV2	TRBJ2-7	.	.	TGTGCCAGCAGCCTTACAGGCGGCCCCAACCCCTACGAGCAGTACTTC	CASSLTGGPNPYEQYF
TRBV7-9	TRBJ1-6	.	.	TGTGCCAGCAGCCCTTCCTCCTATAATTCACCCCTCCACTTT	CASSPSSYNSPLHF
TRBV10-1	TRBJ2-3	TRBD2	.	TGCGCCAGCAGTGCCGTACAGCGGGGGGCGAAAGATACGCAGTATTTT	CASSAVQRGAKDTQYF
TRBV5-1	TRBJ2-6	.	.	TGCGCCAGCAGCTTGGGACAAAGCTCTGGGGCCAACGTCCTGACTTTC	CASSLGQSSGANVLTF
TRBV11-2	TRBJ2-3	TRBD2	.	TGTGCCAGCAGCCGGTTAAATGCGGGGGGACCTAGCACAGATACGCAGTATTTT	CASSRLNAGGPSTDTQYF
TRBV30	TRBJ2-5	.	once	TGTGCCTGGACTCAAGCCCCGAAGGAGACCCAGTACTTC	CAWTQAPKETQYF
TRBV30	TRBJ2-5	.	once	TGTGCCTGGCAACGGGGACAAGAGACCCAGTACTTC	CAWQRGQETQYF
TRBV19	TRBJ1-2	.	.	TGTGCCAGTAGTCTTGGGGTTAGGGGAAGTGGCTACACCTTC	CASSLGVRGSGYTF
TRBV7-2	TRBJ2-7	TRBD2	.	TGTGCCAGCAGCTTAGGTAGCGGGGGGACCGCCTGGGGGCAGTACTTC	CASSLGSGGTAWGQYF
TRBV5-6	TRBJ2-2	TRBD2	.	TGTGCCAGCAGCTTAGCGGGAGGCGGCGTCGGGGAGCTGTTTTTT	CASSLAGGGVGELFF